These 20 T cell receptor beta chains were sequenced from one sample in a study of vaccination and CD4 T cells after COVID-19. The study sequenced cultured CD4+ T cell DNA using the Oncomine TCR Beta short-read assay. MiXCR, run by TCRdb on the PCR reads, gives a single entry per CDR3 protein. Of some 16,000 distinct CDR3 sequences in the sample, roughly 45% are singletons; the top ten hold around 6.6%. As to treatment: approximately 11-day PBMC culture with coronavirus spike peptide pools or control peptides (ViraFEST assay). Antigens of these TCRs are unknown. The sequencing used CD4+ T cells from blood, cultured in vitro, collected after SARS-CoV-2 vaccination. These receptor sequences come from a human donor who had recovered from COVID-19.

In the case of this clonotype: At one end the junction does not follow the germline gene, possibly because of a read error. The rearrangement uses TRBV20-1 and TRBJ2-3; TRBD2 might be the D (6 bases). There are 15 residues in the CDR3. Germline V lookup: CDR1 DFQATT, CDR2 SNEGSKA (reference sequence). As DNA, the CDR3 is TGCGGTGCTGCCCGGGACTCCTCTAGCACAGATACGCAGTATTTT. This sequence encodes CGAARDSSSTDTQYF.

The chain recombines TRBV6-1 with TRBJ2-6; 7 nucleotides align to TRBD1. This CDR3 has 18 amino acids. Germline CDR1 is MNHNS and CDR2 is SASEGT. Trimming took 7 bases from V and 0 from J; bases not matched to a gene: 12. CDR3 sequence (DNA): TGTGCCAGCAATAGAGACAGGGCCCCCGTCTCTGGGGCCAACGTCCTGACTTTC. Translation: CASNRDRAPVSGANVLTF.

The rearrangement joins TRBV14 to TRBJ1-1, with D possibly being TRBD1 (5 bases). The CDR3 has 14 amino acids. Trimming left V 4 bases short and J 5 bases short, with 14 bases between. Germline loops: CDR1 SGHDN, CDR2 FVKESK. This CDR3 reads CASSLVGRETEAFF. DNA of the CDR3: TGTGCCAGCAGCCTCGTGGGCAGGGAGACTGAAGCTTTCTTT.

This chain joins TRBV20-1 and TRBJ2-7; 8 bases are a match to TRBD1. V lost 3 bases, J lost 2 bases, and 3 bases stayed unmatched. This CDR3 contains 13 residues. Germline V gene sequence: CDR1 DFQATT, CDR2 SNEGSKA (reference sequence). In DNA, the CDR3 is TGCAGTGCTAGGGGGACAGGAACCTACGAGCAGTACTTC. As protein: CSARGTGTYEQYF.

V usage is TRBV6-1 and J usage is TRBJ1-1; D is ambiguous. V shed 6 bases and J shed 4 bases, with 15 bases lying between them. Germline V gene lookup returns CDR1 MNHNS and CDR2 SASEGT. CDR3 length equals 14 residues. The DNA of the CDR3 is TGTGCCAGCAGCACAGACCTAAGTGGCACTGAAGCTTTCTTT. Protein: CASSTDLSGTEAFF.

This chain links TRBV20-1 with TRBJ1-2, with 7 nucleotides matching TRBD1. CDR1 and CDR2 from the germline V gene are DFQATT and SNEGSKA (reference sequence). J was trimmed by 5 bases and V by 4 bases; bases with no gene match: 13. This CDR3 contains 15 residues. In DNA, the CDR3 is TGCAGTGCTAAAGAGCGGTTATGGACAGGATATGGCTACACCTTC. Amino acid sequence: CSAKERLWTGYGYTF.

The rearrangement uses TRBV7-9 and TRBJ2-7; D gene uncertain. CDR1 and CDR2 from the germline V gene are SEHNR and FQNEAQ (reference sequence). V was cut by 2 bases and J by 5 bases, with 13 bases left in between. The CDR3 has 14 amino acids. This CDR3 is CASSLPVRSHEQYF. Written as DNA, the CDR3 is TGTGCCAGCAGCTTACCGGTGCGGTCCCACGAGCAGTACTTC.

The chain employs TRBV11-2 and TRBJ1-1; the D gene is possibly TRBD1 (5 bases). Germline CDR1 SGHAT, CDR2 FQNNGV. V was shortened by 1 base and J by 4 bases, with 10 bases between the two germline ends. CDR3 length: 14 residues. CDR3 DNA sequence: TGTGCCAGCAGCTTAGTTGGCCAGGGCACTGAAGCTTTCTTT. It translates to CASSLVGQGTEAFF.

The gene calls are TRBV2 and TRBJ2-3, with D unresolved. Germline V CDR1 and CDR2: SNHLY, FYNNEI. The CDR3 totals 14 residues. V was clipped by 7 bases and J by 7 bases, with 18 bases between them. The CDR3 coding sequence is TGTGCCAGCACCCCGGGCGTGGGTATACATACGCAGTATTTT. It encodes CASTPGVGIHTQYF.

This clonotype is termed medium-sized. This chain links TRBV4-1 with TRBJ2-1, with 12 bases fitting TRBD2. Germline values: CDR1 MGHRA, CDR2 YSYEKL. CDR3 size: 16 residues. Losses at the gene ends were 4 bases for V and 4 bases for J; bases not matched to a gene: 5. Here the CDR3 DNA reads TGCGCCAGCAGCCTTCTAGGACTAGCGGGATACAATGAGCAGTTCTTC. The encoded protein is CASSLLGLAGYNEQFF.

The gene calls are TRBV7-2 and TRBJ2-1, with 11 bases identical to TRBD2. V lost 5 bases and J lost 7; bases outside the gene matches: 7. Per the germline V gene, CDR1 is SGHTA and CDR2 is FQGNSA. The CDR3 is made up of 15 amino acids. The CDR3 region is CASSRGTSGRNEQFF. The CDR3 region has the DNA TGTGCCAGCAGCAGAGGGACTAGCGGACGTAATGAGCAGTTCTTC.

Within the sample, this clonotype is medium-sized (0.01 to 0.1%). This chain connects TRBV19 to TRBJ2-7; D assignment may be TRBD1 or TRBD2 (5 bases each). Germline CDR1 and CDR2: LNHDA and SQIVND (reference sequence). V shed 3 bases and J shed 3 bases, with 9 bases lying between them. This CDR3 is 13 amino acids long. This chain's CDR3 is CASSIRGDYEQYF. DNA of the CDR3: TGTGCCAGTAGTATTCGAGGGGACTACGAGCAGTACTTC.

The DNA of the CDR3 is TGTGCCACGAGTCTTGGGCGAGACCCCTATACGCAGTATTTT. This sequence encodes CATSLGRDPYTQYF. The chain has TRBV6-2 or TRBV6-3 and TRBJ2-3; D not certain. V lost 10 bases and J lost 7, with 21 bases in between. This CDR3 is built from 14 residues. Germline values: CDR1 MNHEY, CDR2 SVGEGT.

CDR3 loop: CASSQDPGGGPYEQYF. In nucleotides, the CDR3 is TGTGCCAGCAGCCAAGATCCTGGCGGGGGGCCCTACGAGCAGTACTTC. The rearrangement joins TRBV4-2 to TRBJ2-7; 8 bases fit TRBD2. Germline V lookup: CDR1 LGHNA, CDR2 YNFKEQ. J was trimmed by 2 bases and V by 0 bases; bases with no gene match: 6. This CDR3 contains 16 residues.

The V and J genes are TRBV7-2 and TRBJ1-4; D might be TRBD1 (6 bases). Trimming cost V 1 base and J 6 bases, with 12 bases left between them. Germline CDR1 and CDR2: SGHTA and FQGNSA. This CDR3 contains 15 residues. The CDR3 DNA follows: TGTGCCAGCAGCTTAGATGGCAGGGGTTATGAAAAACTGTTTTTT. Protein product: CASSLDGRGYEKLFF.

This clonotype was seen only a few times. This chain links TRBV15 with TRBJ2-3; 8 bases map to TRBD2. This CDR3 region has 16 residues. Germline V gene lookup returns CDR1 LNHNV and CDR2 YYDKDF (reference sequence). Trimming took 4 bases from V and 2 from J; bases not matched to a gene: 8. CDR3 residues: CATSTATSGNTDTQYF. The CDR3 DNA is TGTGCCACCAGCACAGCAACTAGCGGAAACACAGATACGCAGTATTTT.

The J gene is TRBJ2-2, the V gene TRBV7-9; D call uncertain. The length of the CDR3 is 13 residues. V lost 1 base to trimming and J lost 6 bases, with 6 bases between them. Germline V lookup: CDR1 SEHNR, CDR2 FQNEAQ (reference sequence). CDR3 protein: CASSLVGSGELFF. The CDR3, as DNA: TGTGCCAGCAGCTTAGTGGGGTCCGGGGAGCTGTTTTTT.

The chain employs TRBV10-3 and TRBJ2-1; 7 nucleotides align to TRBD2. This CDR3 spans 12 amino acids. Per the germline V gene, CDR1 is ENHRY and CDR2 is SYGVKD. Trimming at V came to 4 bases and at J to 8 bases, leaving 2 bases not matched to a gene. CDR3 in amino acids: CAISGGGDEQFF. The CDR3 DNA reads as TGTGCCATCAGTGGGGGAGGGGATGAGCAGTTCTTC.

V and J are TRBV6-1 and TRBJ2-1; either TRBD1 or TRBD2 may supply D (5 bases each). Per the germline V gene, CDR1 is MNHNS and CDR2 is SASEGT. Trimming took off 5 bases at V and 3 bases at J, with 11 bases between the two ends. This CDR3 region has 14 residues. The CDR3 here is CASSPGTDYNEQFF. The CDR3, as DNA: TGTGCCAGCAGTCCCGGGACGGACTACAATGAGCAGTTCTTC.

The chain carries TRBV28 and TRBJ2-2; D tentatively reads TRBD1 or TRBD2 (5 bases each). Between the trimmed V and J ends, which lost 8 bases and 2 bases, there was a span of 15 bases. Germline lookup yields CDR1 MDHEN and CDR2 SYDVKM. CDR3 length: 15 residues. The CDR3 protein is CASLPSRGNTGELFF. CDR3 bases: TGTGCCAGCTTACCCTCCCGGGGCAACACCGGGGAGCTGTTTTTT.